This TCR beta chain was identified in a study of identical twins. Study-level findings and limits: Conclusions leaned on cross-sectional statistical analysis and did not track the same donors over time.

Trimming cost V 5 bases and J 4 bases, with 12 bases left between them. The CDR3 has 13 amino acids. Germline lookup yields CDR1 LGHNA and CDR2 YNFKEQ. TCRdb reprocessed the 5' RACE reads with MiXCR, giving one entry per CDR3 protein. This sample yields approximately 620,000 distinct CDR3 sequences, of which 8.6% are seen a single time; 0.98% belongs to the top ten. This clonotype was seen more than once but under ten times. What it recognizes is unknown. A further study also used this sample, focusing on yellow fever vaccine responses in identical twins. That publication notes: A vaccine T cell response that seemed partly convergent and partly personalized was reported in twins.

This chain links TRBV4-2 with TRBJ2-7, with no clear D. The sequence was collected from a woman between 18 and 29 years old in good health. Sequencing input: PBMCs. CDR3 coding DNA: TGTGCCAGCAGCGCCGCTAGAGGATACGAGCAGTACTTC. It is translated as CASSAARGYEQYF.